The rows below give T cell receptor beta chains drawn from one sample of a study of T cell responses to AZD1222 COVID-19 vaccine. Assay used: immunoSEQ multiplex PCR; TCRdb lists only in-frame clones, some missing. Of 96,000 or so clones in the sample, about 89% are singletons; the top ten hold roughly 1.7%. The sample in question was peripheral blood, obtained on day 0 of AZD1222 vaccination. The receptors shown here come from an adult in good health. Both conserved end residues are part of each CDR3. The D gene is left open where the match is weak. Size is omitted from some rows. Given values are once, few, many or a class for expanded clones.

D gene,V gene,J gene,CDR3 length,clone size,CDR3 protein,CDR3 DNA
.,TRBV4-2,TRBJ1-2,16,.,CASSQDIFPDLYGYTF,TGTGCCAGCAGCCAAGATATCTTTCCCGACCTCTATGGCTACACCTTC
TRBD1,TRBV9,TRBJ2-5,15,.,CASSARTGGTETQYF,TGTGCCAGCAGCGCTCGGACAGGGGGAACCGAGACCCAGTACTTC
.,TRBV3-1/TRBV3-2,TRBJ2-7,12,.,CASSQDKYEQYF,TGTGCCAGCAGCCAAGATAAGTACGAGCAGTACTTC
.,TRBV6-5,TRBJ2-7,15,.,CASAGHQGTGYEQYF,TGTGCCAGCGCAGGCCATCAGGGGACGGGCTACGAGCAGTACTTC
.,TRBV7-8,TRBJ1-6,15,.,CASSLAVGSESPLHF,TGTGCCAGCAGCTTAGCGGTGGGGAGCGAATCACCCCTCCACTTT
.,TRBV3-1/TRBV3-2,TRBJ2-2,20,.,CASSQVRHGVLLPNTGELFF,TGTGCCAGCAGCCAAGTTCGTCACGGGGTCCTACTCCCGAACACCGGGGAGCTGTTTTTT
TRBD1,TRBV12-5,TRBJ1-2,18,.,CASGLVGGTGGLNYGYTF,TGTGCTAGTGGTTTGGTAGGGGGGACAGGCGGTTTGAACTATGGCTACACCTTC
TRBD1,TRBV28,TRBJ1-6,14,.,CASSFDRGNSPLHF,TGTGCCAGCAGTTTTGACAGGGGTAATTCACCCCTCCACTTT
.,TRBV4-1,TRBJ1-2,14,few,CASSQDGDGYGYTF,TGCGCCAGCAGCCAAGATGGGGACGGCTATGGCTACACCTTC
.,TRBV3-1/TRBV3-2,TRBJ2-1,15,.,CASSQSGIGYGEQFF,TGTGCCAGCAGCCAAAGCGGCATAGGGTACGGTGAGCAGTTCTTC
TRBD1,TRBV30,TRBJ1-2,14,once,CAWRTGGGNYGYTF,TGTGCCTGGAGAACAGGGGGAGGTAACTATGGCTACACCTTC
TRBD1,TRBV7-9,TRBJ2-1,15,.,CASSFRGTVDNEQFF,TGTGCCAGCAGCTTTAGGGGGACAGTCGACAATGAGCAGTTCTTC
.,TRBV3-1/TRBV3-2,TRBJ2-4,17,.,CASSQEVLRGAKNIQYF,TGTGCCAGCAGCCAAGAGGTCTTGCGGGGAGCCAAAAACATTCAGTACTTC
TRBD1,TRBV5-6,TRBJ1-3,15,few,CASSPTGGTGNTIYF,TGTGCCAGCAGCCCTACAGGGGGTACTGGAAACACCATATATTTT
.,TRBV11-2,TRBJ1-2,15,.,CASSLRPQGLHGYTF,TGTGCCAGCAGCTTAAGACCACAGGGTTTGCATGGCTACACCTTC
.,TRBV4-2,TRBJ2-7,16,once,CASSQDLGGMGYEQYF,TGTGCCAGCAGCCAAGATTTGGGGGGAATGGGCTACGAGCAGTACTTC
TRBD1,TRBV27,TRBJ1-5,13,.,CAIPGQGDQPQHF,TGTGCCATACCGGGACAGGGGGATCAGCCCCAGCATTTT